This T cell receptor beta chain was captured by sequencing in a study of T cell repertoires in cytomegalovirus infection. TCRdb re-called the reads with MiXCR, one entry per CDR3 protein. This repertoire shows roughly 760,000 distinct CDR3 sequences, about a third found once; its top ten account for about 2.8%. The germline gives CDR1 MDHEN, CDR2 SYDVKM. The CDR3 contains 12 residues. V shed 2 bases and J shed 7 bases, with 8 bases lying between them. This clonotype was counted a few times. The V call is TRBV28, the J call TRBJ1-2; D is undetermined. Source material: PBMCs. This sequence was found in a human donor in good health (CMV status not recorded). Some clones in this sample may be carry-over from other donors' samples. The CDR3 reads CASSLLLRGYTF. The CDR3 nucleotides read TGTGCCAGCAGTTTACTCCTCCGTGGCTACACCTTC.